This T cell receptor (beta chain) was sequenced in a study of blood T cell repertoires in COVID-19. On the study more broadly: In each case, the material was cDNA or gDNA derived from T cells, B-cell-depleted T cells, or PBMCs.

This CDR3 spans 15 amino acids. The germline gives CDR1 DFQATT, CDR2 SNEGSKA (reference sequence). V lost 3 bases to trimming and J lost 2 bases, with 16 bases between them. Per the original data handling: Using reference gene primer amplification, nucleated cell counts were estimated. Profiled with immunoSEQ multiplex PCR; TCRdb holds only in-frame clones, not every one. The V and J calls and clone size were taken over from that table, and D and trimming were inferred from the DNA. The sample records under 150,000 clones, approximately 80% being singletons. Sequencing was done on a sample of peripheral blood. The chain joins TRBV20-1 to TRBJ2-5; possibly TRBD2 for D (5 bases). This receptor was obtained from a human donor in a cohort sampled during active COVID-19. The CDR3 DNA is TGCAGTGCTAGTGGCCTTCCAGAGGGTCAAGAGACCCAGTACTTC. Protein: CSASGLPEGQETQYF.